One and the same sample provided the 25 T cell receptor beta chains below, sequenced in a study of OX40 agonist ivuxolimab in advanced cancers. TCRdb's table, derived via immunoSEQ multiplex PCR, lists solely in-frame clones and lacks some. The sample records 55,000 to 75,000 clones, roughly 87% being singletons. The input for sequencing was CD4+ or CD8+ T cells sorted from blood, taken in a trial of the OX40 agonist ivuxolimab. These receptors were collected from an adult with an advanced solid tumor such as melanoma, head and neck, liver or kidney cancer.

Notes on this clone: The germline gene is not matched at one end of the junction; a read error may be the cause. CDR3 in amino acids: CASSPTGQAGPETQYF. DNA for the CDR3: TGTGCTAGCAGCCCGACGGGTCAAGCGGGCCCAGAGACCCAGTACTTC. The V call is TRBV7-7, the J call TRBJ2-5, with D perhaps TRBD2 (6 bases). The V gene's germline CDR1 is SSHAT and CDR2 FNYEAQ (reference sequence). The CDR3 consists of 16 residues.

This clone has a single count. The genes are TRBV7-6 and TRBJ2-7, with 10 nucleotides matching TRBD1. The germline V gene has CDR1 SGHVS and CDR2 FNYEAQ. With V trimmed by 2 bases and J by 5 bases, 6 bases remained unmatched. The CDR3 is made up of 15 amino acids. The CDR3 sequence is CASSLLPGQGNEQYF. The CDR3 bases are TGTGCCAGCAGCTTACTTCCGGGACAGGGGAACGAGCAGTACTTC.

This clone was detected once. This chain uses TRBV2 with TRBJ2-5, with TRBD2 matching over 14 bases. Germline V gives CDR1 SNHLY, CDR2 FYNNEI. This CDR3 has 14 residues. The J segment lost 4 bases and the V segment lost 6 bases, leaving 1 base of the junction unmatched. In DNA, the CDR3 is TGTGCCAGCAGGGGGACTAGCGGGGGAGAGACCCAGTACTTC. Its protein is CASRGTSGGETQYF. Based on the CDR3 plus reference TRBV2 and TRBJ2-5, the full variable domain is EPEVTQTPSHQVTQMGQEVILRCVPISNHLYFYWYRQILGQKVEFLVSFYNNEISEKSEIFDDQFSVERPDGSNFTLKIRSTKLEDSAMYFCASRGTSGGETQYFGPGTRLLVL.

The J gene is TRBJ2-5, the V gene TRBV6-1, with D perhaps given as TRBD1 or TRBD2 (5 bases each). The CDR3 is 14 residues long. CDR1 MNHNS and CDR2 SASEGT come from the germline V gene. Trimming cost V 7 bases and J 5 bases, with 17 bases left between them. CDR3 region: CASKRGLTGETQYF. The CDR3 region has the DNA TGTGCCAGCAAAAGGGGCCTTACGGGGGAGACCCAGTACTTC.

This sequence joins TRBV28 and TRBJ2-1, with no clear D. The germline CDR1 and CDR2 sequences are MDHEN and SYDVKM. Trimming left V 6 bases short and J 7 bases short, with 13 bases between. CDR3 length: 13 amino acids. The CDR3 bases are TGTGCCAGCAGCCGCCGACCCGTGAATGAGCAGTTCTTC. Translating it yields CASSRRPVNEQFF.

By share, this clone ranks as medium-sized. The V and J genes are TRBV21-1 and TRBJ2-2. TRBV21-1 is a listed pseudogene. The CDR3 covers 16 residues. In DNA form, the CDR3 reads TGTGCCAGCAGCAAAGCGCCAGAATACTACACCGGGGAGCTGTTTTTT. Translation gives CASSKAPEYYTGELFF.

This chain connects TRBV6-5 to TRBJ1-5; 8 bases are shared with TRBD1. V gave up 0 bases and J gave up 4 bases; unmatched junction bases: 2. The CDR3 is made up of 15 amino acids. CDR1 MNHEY and CDR2 SVGAGI come from the germline V gene. CDR3 loop: CASSYSGQGNQPQHF. In nucleotides, the CDR3 is TGTGCCAGCAGTTACTCCGGACAGGGAAATCAGCCCCAGCATTTT.

Points on this clone: The same CDR3 is also encoded by other DNA sequences in this sample. The gene calls are TRBV5-1 and TRBJ2-1; no reliable D call. Per the germline V gene, CDR1 is SGHRS and CDR2 is YFSETQ. V was cut by 0 bases and J by 0 bases, with 7 bases left in between. The CDR3 loop spans 15 amino acids. The CDR3 sequence is CASSLVGDSYNEQFF. CDR3 sequence (DNA): TGCGCCAGCAGCTTGGTAGGCGACTCCTACAATGAGCAGTTCTTC.

This clone was counted a few times. This chain connects TRBV10-1 to TRBJ2-7; the match to TRBD2 covers 8 bases. CDR1 and CDR2 (germline): WNHNN, SYGVQD (reference sequence). The CDR3 has 12 amino acids. V lost 4 bases and J lost 7; bases outside the gene matches: 3. For the CDR3, the DNA is TGCGCCAGCAGTGCGGGGGGGCGAGAGCAGTACTTC. It translates to CASSAGGREQYF.

The V call is TRBV7-6, the J call TRBJ1-1; weak D call: TRBD1 (6 bases). The CDR3 totals 14 residues. Between the trimmed V and J ends, which lost 5 bases and 0 bases, there was a span of 10 bases. Germline V lookup: CDR1 SGHVS, CDR2 FNYEAQ. CDR3 protein: CASSKQGMNTEAFF. Here the CDR3 DNA reads TGTGCCAGCAGCAAACAGGGCATGAACACTGAAGCTTTCTTT.

V and J are TRBV30 and TRBJ2-5; TRBD2 matches 8 bases. The CDR3 extends over 15 amino acids. The ends lost 1 base at V and 2 bases at J; junction bases unmatched: 6. CDR1 is GTSNPN and CDR2 is SVGIG in the germline V gene (reference sequence). The CDR3 is CAWSGSGGTQETQYF. DNA of the CDR3: TGTGCCTGGAGTGGCAGCGGGGGTACTCAAGAGACCCAGTACTTC.

This clone was seen only once. The chain carries TRBV9 and TRBJ1-2; D gene unclear. Germline V gives CDR1 SGDLS, CDR2 YYNGEE. V lost 0 bases and J 8 bases, leaving 14 bases between the germline ends. This CDR3 is built from 14 residues. This CDR3 is CASSVATTSAGYTF. The DNA for the CDR3 is TGTGCCAGCAGCGTAGCTACTACTTCAGCCGGCTACACCTTC.

The chain uses TRBV19 and TRBJ1-5; D unresolved. Trimming left V 7 bases short and J 7 bases short, with 26 bases between. Germline loops: CDR1 LNHDA, CDR2 SQIVND (reference sequence). The CDR3 runs 17 residues. CDR3 DNA: TGTGCCAGTAACCTACCTTTCGGGCCCCAATCTGGGCAGCCCCAGCATTTT. Translating it yields CASNLPFGPQSGQPQHF.

The gene calls are TRBV19 and TRBJ2-1, with a weak D call TRBD2 (5 bases). CDR1 and CDR2 (germline): LNHDA, SQIVND (reference sequence). CDR3 length: 17 amino acids. The ends were cut back, 6 bases at V and 0 bases at J, with 18 bases in the middle. The CDR3 spells CASSIRAGRRSYNEQFF. CDR3 coding DNA: TGTGCCAGTAGCATCCGGGCGGGTCGACGCTCCTACAATGAGCAGTTCTTC.

This chain connects TRBV7-9 to TRBJ1-5; D is perhaps TRBD1 (5 bases). Germline V lookup: CDR1 SEHNR, CDR2 FQNEAQ (reference sequence). The CDR3 contains 15 residues. V shed 7 bases and J shed 3 bases, with 16 bases lying between them. The DNA for the CDR3 is TGTGCCAGCACCCGAGAGGGGTCTGCCAATCAGCCCCAGCATTTT. Translated, it gives CASTREGSANQPQHF.

The chain uses TRBV19 and TRBJ1-1; 9 positions agree with TRBD1. CDR1 and CDR2 from the germline V gene are LNHDA and SQIVND (reference sequence). This CDR3 has 14 residues. J gave up 1 base and V 5 bases, and 2 bases lay outside the gene matches. The CDR3 spells CASSGQGPNTEAFF. Written as DNA, the CDR3 is TGTGCCAGTAGTGGACAGGGGCCGAACACTGAAGCTTTCTTT.

J is TRBJ1-5 and V is TRBV5-8; 11 bases are a match to TRBD1. With V trimmed by 1 base and J by 5 bases, 8 bases remained unmatched. The CDR3 contains 17 residues. Germline-derived CDR1 and CDR2 are SGHTS and YDEGEE. CDR3 in amino acids: CASSLTLGTGGYQPQHF. The DNA for the CDR3 is TGTGCCAGCAGCTTGACTCTGGGGACAGGGGGTTATCAGCCCCAGCATTTT.

This sequence joins TRBV10-1 and TRBJ1-5; D unresolved. The CDR3 runs to 11 residues. Germline values: CDR1 WNHNN, CDR2 SYGVQD (reference sequence). V lost 4 bases, J lost 5 bases, and 3 bases lay in between. For the CDR3, the DNA is TGCGCCAGCAGTGGGGATCAGCCCCAGCATTTT. Residues: CASSGDQPQHF.

V gene TRBV5-3 combines with J gene TRBJ2-6, with D tentatively TRBD2 (6 bases). TRBV5-3 is flagged as an ORF with uncertain function. The V and J ends lost 0 bases and 2 bases respectively, with 12 bases between them. The CDR3 has 17 amino acids. The CDR3 here is CARSLGVIAAGANVLTF. DNA for the CDR3: TGTGCCAGAAGCTTGGGAGTTATAGCGGCTGGGGCCAACGTCCTGACTTTC.

The chain employs TRBV28 and TRBJ1-2; 9 nucleotides align to TRBD1. Germline lookup yields CDR1 MDHEN and CDR2 SYDVKM. The CDR3 loop spans 15 amino acids. V shed 8 bases, J shed 2 bases, and the junction held 9 bases outside the gene matches. In nucleotides, the CDR3 is TGTGCCAGCGGTTCCCCAGGGACAGGGAACTATGGCTACACCTTC. This codes for CASGSPGTGNYGYTF.

The chain recombines TRBV30 with TRBJ1-2, with a possible D match to TRBD1 (6 bases). This CDR3 has 12 amino acids. From germline, CDR1 is GTSNPN and CDR2 SVGIG (reference sequence). Trimming took 1 base from V and 10 from J, leaving 13 bases between them. Here the CDR3 DNA reads TGTGCCTGGAGTGAGGGGGGCAGGGCCTACACCTTC. Amino acids: CAWSEGGRAYTF.

The chain links TRBV7-6 to TRBJ1-4; unclear D gene. Per germline, CDR1 SGHVS and CDR2 FNYEAQ. The CDR3 extends over 16 amino acids. Trimming pared 5 bases from V and 0 bases from J, leaving 13 bases between. CDR3: CASSPHSLATNEKLFF. The CDR3 nucleotides are TGTGCCAGCAGCCCCCACAGCCTTGCAACTAATGAAAAACTGTTTTTT.

The J gene is TRBJ1-2, the V gene TRBV6-1, with 8 bases aligning to TRBD1. V trimming: 8 bases; J trimming: 4 bases; junction bases outside the gene matches: 6. The CDR3 extends over 13 amino acids. CDR1 is MNHNS, CDR2 SASEGT, per germline. The DNA for the CDR3 is TGTGCCAGCGGACTACAGGGGGTCTATGGCTACACCTTC. This gives the protein CASGLQGVYGYTF.

The chain joins TRBV7-3 to TRBJ2-5, with 11 bases lining up with TRBD2. CDR3 length: 16 amino acids. Germline CDR1 SGHTA, CDR2 FQGTGA. The ends lost 1 base at V and 5 bases at J; junction bases unmatched: 6. CDR3 sequence reads: CASSLMTSGVAETQYF. The CDR3 bases are TGTGCCAGCAGCTTAATGACTAGCGGGGTGGCGGAGACCCAGTACTTC.

The gene calls are TRBV10-3 and TRBJ1-1, with 8 bases matching TRBD1. Germline CDR1 ENHRY, CDR2 SYGVKD. The CDR3 spans 17 residues. V was clipped by 0 bases and J by 3 bases; unmatched bases: 9. CDR3 in DNA: TGTGCCATCAGTGAGTCGGGCAGGGGGCGTCAGGACACTGAAGCTTTCTTT. This translates into CAISESGRGRQDTEAFF.